Only one count was recorded for the clone carrying this T cell receptor beta chain. Germline V gene data show CDR1 as MNHEY and CDR2 as SMNVEV (reference sequence). The CDR3 is made up of 13 amino acids. The germline V and J ends were trimmed by 8 bases and 7 bases, with 15 bases remaining between them. This sample is drawn from a study of CD8 T cell repertoires and HIV-1 epitope variants. About the study: Twenty-five autologous and known Gag and Nef epitope variant peptides each stimulated T cells separately. Epitopes were three Gag families plus Nef HW9 and YT9. Controls were a CMV, EBV and flu pool, Ebola AY9, and no peptide.

Here immunoSEQ multiplex PCR was the method, and the copy in TCRdb shows in-frame clones only, minus some. The table lists approximately 90,000 clones, around 67% of them singletons, with roughly 25% in the top ten. The V call is TRBV27, the J call TRBJ1-5, with D possibly matching TRBD1 (6 bases). This TCR came from a male donor with HIV. Sequenced: uncultured baseline CD8+ T cells from peripheral blood mononuclear cells (PBMCs). CDR3 sequence: CASRNRVGQPQHF. The CDR3 bases are TGTGCCAGCCGGAACAGGGTAGGCCAGCCCCAGCATTTT.